This entry lists 8 T cell receptor beta chains sequenced from one sample in a study of shared clonotypes between healthy human individuals. CD45RO-negative, CCR7-selected cells formed the naive CD8 fraction, which excluded terminally differentiated effector memory CD45RA+ cells. Using immunoSEQ multiplex PCR, the repertoire was profiled, and TCRdb retains in-frame clones only, with some absent. The sample lists millions of clones; about 93% were seen once. Sequencing was carried out using naive CD8+ T cells from PBMCs. The receptors come from a man younger than 35 in good health. Some clones in this sample may be carry-over from other donors' samples.

The chain employs TRBV5-6 and TRBJ1-2; no clear D gene. Germline V CDR1 and CDR2: SGHDT, YYEEEE. CDR3 length equals 13 residues. Trimming stripped 0 bases from V and 6 bases from J, with 9 bases between. CDR3 nucleotide sequence: TGTGCCAGCAGCTTGGCTTTCCCCCATGGCTACACCTTC. This sequence encodes CASSLAFPHGYTF.

The rearrangement joins TRBV7-8 to TRBJ2-7; weak D call: TRBD2 (7 bases). V was cut by 5 bases and J by 3 bases, with 20 bases left in between. The CDR3 totals 16 residues. CDR1 and CDR2 from the germline V gene are SGHVS and FQNEAQ. CDR3 in amino acids: CASSRGGRSPNYEQYF. CDR3 DNA: TGTGCCAGCAGCAGGGGGGGGAGGAGCCCCAACTACGAGCAGTACTTC.

V gene TRBV7-8 combines with J gene TRBJ2-1, with TRBD1 as a possible D gene (6 bases). Germline-derived CDR1 and CDR2 are SGHVS and FQNEAQ. The CDR3 totals 15 residues. V lost 5 bases to trimming and J lost 4 bases, with 15 bases between them. Written as DNA, the CDR3 is TGTGCCAGCAGCGCCCGGGACACTGCGTACAATGAGCAGTTCTTC. This translates into CASSARDTAYNEQFF.

J is TRBJ2-1 and V is TRBV27; D ambiguous. This CDR3 has 12 residues. Germline-derived CDR1 and CDR2 are MNHEY and SMNVEV (reference sequence). The V gene lost 6 bases and the J gene lost 3 bases, with 6 bases spanning the gap. The CDR3 loop reads CASRTLYNEQFF. The CDR3 nucleotides are TGTGCCAGCAGGACCCTCTACAATGAGCAGTTCTTC.

The rearrangement joins TRBV18 to TRBJ2-3, with TRBD2 matching 13 bases. Germline V gene data show CDR1 as KGHSH and CDR2 as LQKENI. V was clipped by 3 bases and J by 0 bases; unmatched bases: 12. This CDR3 contains 20 residues. CDR3 amino acids: CASSPPALAGGGYSTDTQYF. In DNA, the CDR3 is TGTGCCAGCTCACCCCCCGCACTAGCGGGAGGGGGTTATAGCACAGATACGCAGTATTTT.

V gene TRBV7-9 combines with J gene TRBJ1-2; tentative D call: TRBD1 (6 bases). The germline V gene encodes CDR1 SEHNR and CDR2 FQNEAQ (reference sequence). The CDR3 contains 15 residues. V lost 1 base to trimming and J lost 3 bases, with 12 bases between them. CDR3 protein: CASSLVGAQDYGYTF. CDR3 nucleotide sequence: TGTGCCAGCAGCTTAGTGGGGGCGCAAGACTATGGCTACACCTTC. The whole variable domain, filled in from reference TRBV7-9 and TRBJ1-2, reads DTGVSQNPRHKITKRGQNVTFRCDPISEHNRLYWYRQTLGQGPEFLTYFQNEAQLEKSRLLSDRFSAERPKGSFSTLEIQRTEQGDSAMYLCASSLVGAQDYGYTFGSGTRLTVV.

This clone was seen a single time. The rearrangement uses TRBV4-1 and TRBJ2-7; TRBD2 is a possible D gene (6 bases). Trimming left V 1 base short and J 10 bases short, with 11 bases between. The CDR3 covers 12 residues. Germline values: CDR1 MGHRA, CDR2 YSYEKL. The DNA of the CDR3 is TGCGCCAGCAGCCAAGGGGGCGGGGACCAGTACTTC. Translated, it gives CASSQGGGDQYF.

The V and J genes are TRBV18 and TRBJ2-7; D is perhaps TRBD2 (5 bases). Germline V gives CDR1 KGHSH, CDR2 LQKENI. CDR3 size: 15 residues. V lost 0 bases and J lost 0, with 9 bases in between. CDR3 loop: CASSPPSGHSYEQYF. CDR3 nucleotide sequence: TGTGCCAGCTCACCACCGAGCGGCCACTCCTACGAGCAGTACTTC.